Listed here are 12 T cell receptor beta chains from one sample, sequenced in a study of T-cell memory formation after mild COVID-19. TCRdb re-derived calls from the 5' RACE reads in MiXCR, one entry per CDR3 protein. Of 400,000 or so distinct CDR3 sequences in the sample, 20% to 25% were seen once. The specimen was PBMCs or a T cell subset sorted from them (not recorded which). These receptors all come from an adult woman who had mild COVID-19 (a few samples of this study predate the infection). Cell type and time point are not known.

This clonotype came up a few times. The CDR3 DNA sequence: TGTGCCAGTAGTTTAATGGGTCGGACTGAAGCTTTCTTT. It encodes CASSLMGRTEAFF. The gene calls are TRBV19 and TRBJ1-1; no clear D. The ends were cut back, 5 bases at V and 5 bases at J, with 12 bases in the middle. There are 13 residues in the CDR3. Germline lookup yields CDR1 LNHDA and CDR2 SQIVND (reference sequence). Looking up the rest from reference TRBV19 and TRBJ1-1 gives the full variable domain: DGGITQSPKYLFRKEGQNVTLSCEQNLNHDAMYWYRQDPGQGLRLIYYSQIVNDFQKGDIAEGYSVSREKKESFPLTVTSAQKNPTAFYLCASSLMGRTEAFFGQGTRLTVV.

This clonotype was detected only a few times. The chain uses TRBV12-3 or TRBV12-4 and TRBJ2-2, with D perhaps given as TRBD1 or TRBD2 (5 bases each). Trimming cost V 7 bases and J 6 bases, with 30 bases left between them. CDR3 length equals 19 residues. This chain's CDR3 is CASTPTRDPAFSKAGELFF. CDR3 sequence (DNA): TGTGCCAGCACCCCTACCCGGGACCCGGCATTTTCTAAGGCCGGGGAGCTGTTTTTT.

This chain joins TRBV25-1 and TRBJ1-4, with D possibly TRBD1 on 5 matching bases. The CDR3 contains 15 residues. Trimming took 1 base from V and 8 from J, leaving 14 bases between them. Germline loops: CDR1 MGHDK, CDR2 SYGVNS. CDR3 protein: CASSESGRGEEKLFF. CDR3 coding DNA: TGTGCCAGCAGTGAATCTGGAAGGGGCGAAGAAAAACTGTTTTTT.

The V and J genes are TRBV20-1 and TRBJ1-5; no reliable D call. CDR1 and CDR2 (germline): DFQATT, SNEGSKA (reference sequence). The V end lost 5 bases, the J end lost 7 bases, and 9 bases lay between the germline ends. The CDR3 runs to 11 residues. The CDR3 DNA sequence: TGCAGTGCTGGGGTCGGGCAGCCCCAGCATTTT. Translation: CSAGVGQPQHF.

In its sample, this clonotype was seen a few times. The V and J genes are TRBV6-5 and TRBJ1-5; TRBD1 aligns across 8 bases. This CDR3 contains 15 residues. V trimming: 6 bases; J trimming: 9 bases; junction bases outside the gene matches: 13. From germline, CDR1 is MNHEY and CDR2 SVGAGI. CDR3 region: CASRGKTGASGPQHF. CDR3 sequence (DNA): TGTGCCAGCAGGGGAAAGACAGGGGCCTCGGGGCCCCAGCATTTT.

A few counts support this clonotype. The V and J genes are TRBV5-6 and TRBJ2-1; 10 bases are shared with TRBD2. Germline V gene sequence: CDR1 SGHDT, CDR2 YYEEEE. The trim removed 4 bases at V and 3 bases at J, leaving 7 bases unmatched. The length of the CDR3 is 16 residues. The CDR3 coding sequence is TGTGCCAGCAGCCCGGAGCCTAGCGGGAGCTACAATGAGCAGTTCTTC. This sequence encodes CASSPEPSGSYNEQFF.

The gene calls are TRBV7-6 and TRBJ2-3; the D is unclear. Germline CDR1 is SGHVS and CDR2 is FNYEAQ. The germline V and J ends were trimmed by 0 bases and 2 bases, with 12 bases remaining between them. This CDR3 comprises 16 residues. CDR3 coding DNA: TGTGCCAGCAGCTTAGCGGGAACAACCATCACAGATACGCAGTATTTT. Residues: CASSLAGTTITDTQYF.

This clonotype was observed a handful of times. J is TRBJ2-7 and V is TRBV6-5, with 9 bases identical to TRBD2. Germline lookup yields CDR1 MNHEY and CDR2 SVGAGI. Trimming cost V 5 bases and J 6 bases; bases outside gene matches: 14. This CDR3 region has 16 residues. CDR3 bases: TGTGCCAGCAGTCAGCGTCTAGCGGGGACCCCCCTCGAGCAGTACTTC. Translated, it gives CASSQRLAGTPLEQYF.

The rearrangement uses TRBV9 and TRBJ2-1; D is unresolved. Trimming left V 0 bases short and J 10 bases short, with 17 bases between. This CDR3 region has 15 residues. CDR1 is SGDLS, CDR2 YYNGEE, per germline. The CDR3 here is CASSVVGSPTPEQFF. CDR3 nucleotide sequence: TGTGCCAGCAGCGTAGTGGGTAGCCCTACCCCCGAGCAGTTCTTC.

V gene TRBV4-3 combines with J gene TRBJ1-1, with D perhaps TRBD1 (5 bases). With 0 bases removed from V and 4 bases from J, the gap between germline ends came to 9 bases. The CDR3 is 14 amino acids. Germline assignment: CDR1 LGHNA and CDR2 YSLEER. CDR3 region: CASSQDGGATEAFF. For the CDR3, the DNA is TGCGCCAGCAGCCAAGACGGAGGGGCCACTGAAGCTTTCTTT.

Only a few counts were recorded for this clonotype. This rearrangement joins TRBV5-1 to TRBJ2-2; D might be TRBD1 (7 bases). Germline values: CDR1 SGHRS, CDR2 YFSETQ. Trimming removed 1 base from V and 3 bases from J, with 10 bases in between. The CDR3 contains 15 residues. The CDR3 protein is CASSLTRGDTGELFF. The CDR3 DNA is TGCGCCAGCAGCTTGACCAGGGGGGACACCGGGGAGCTGTTTTTT.

This clonotype appeared a single time. The chain employs TRBV24-1 and TRBJ2-3; TRBD2 aligns across 8 bases. The V and J ends lost 6 bases and 3 bases, in that order; junction bases with no gene match: 7. The CDR3 has 15 amino acids. Germline V gene sequence: CDR1 KGHDR, CDR2 SFDVKD. Here the CDR3 DNA reads TGTGCCACCAGTCGTCGAGCGGGAGCGACAGATACGCAGTATTTT. It specifies CATSRRAGATDTQYF.